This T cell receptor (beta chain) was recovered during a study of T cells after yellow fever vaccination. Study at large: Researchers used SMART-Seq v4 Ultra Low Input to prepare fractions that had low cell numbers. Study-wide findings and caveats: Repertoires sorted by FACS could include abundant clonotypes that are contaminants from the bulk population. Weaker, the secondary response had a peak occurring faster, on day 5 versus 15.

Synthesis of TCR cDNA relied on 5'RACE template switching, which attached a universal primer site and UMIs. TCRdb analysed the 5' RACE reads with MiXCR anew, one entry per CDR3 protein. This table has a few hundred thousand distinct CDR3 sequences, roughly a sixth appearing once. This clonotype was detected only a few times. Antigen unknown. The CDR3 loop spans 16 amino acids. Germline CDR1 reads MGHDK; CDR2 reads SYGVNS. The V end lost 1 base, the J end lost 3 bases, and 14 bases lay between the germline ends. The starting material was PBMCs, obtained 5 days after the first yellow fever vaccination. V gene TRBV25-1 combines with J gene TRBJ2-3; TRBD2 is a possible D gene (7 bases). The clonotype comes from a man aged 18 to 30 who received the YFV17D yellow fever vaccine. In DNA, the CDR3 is TGTGCCAGCAGTGAATCTAGGGGGGGGATAACAGATACGCAGTATTTT. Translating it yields CASSESRGGITDTQYF.